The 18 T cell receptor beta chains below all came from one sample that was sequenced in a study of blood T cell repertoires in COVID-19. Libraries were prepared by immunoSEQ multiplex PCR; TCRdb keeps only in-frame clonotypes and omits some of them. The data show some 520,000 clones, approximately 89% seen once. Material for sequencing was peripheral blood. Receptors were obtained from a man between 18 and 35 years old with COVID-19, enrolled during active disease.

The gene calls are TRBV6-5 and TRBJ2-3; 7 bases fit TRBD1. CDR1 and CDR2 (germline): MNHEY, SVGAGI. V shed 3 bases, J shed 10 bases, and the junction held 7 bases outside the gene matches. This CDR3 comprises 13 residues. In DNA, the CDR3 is TGTGCCAGCAGTTATGCAGGGGGATGGGCGCAGTATTTT. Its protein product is CASSYAGGWAQYF.

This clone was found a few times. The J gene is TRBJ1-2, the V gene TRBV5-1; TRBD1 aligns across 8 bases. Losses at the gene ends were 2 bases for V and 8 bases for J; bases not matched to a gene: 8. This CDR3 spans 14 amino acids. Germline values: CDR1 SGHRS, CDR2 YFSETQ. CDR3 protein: CASSFKDRVFGYTF. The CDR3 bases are TGCGCCAGCAGCTTTAAGGACAGGGTGTTCGGCTACACCTTC.

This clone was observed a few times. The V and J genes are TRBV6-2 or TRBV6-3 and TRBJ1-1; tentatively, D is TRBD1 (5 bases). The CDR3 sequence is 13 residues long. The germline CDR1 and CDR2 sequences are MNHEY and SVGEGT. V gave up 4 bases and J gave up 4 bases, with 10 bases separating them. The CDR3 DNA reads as TGTGCCAGCAGTTTAGGGGTTGGCACTGAAGCTTTCTTT. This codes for CASSLGVGTEAFF.

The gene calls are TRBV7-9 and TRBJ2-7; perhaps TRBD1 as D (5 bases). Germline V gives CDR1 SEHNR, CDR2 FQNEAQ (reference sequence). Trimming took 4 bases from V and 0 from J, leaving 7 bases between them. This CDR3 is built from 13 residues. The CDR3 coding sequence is TGTGCCAGCAGCTGGACAAGCTCCTACGAGCAGTACTTC. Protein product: CASSWTSSYEQYF.

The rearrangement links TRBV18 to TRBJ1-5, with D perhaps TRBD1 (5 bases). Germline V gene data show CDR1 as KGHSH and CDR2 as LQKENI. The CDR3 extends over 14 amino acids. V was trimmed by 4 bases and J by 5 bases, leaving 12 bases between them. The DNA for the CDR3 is TGTGCCAGCTCACTAGGGGCTACCGATCAGCCCCAGCATTTT. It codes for CASSLGATDQPQHF.

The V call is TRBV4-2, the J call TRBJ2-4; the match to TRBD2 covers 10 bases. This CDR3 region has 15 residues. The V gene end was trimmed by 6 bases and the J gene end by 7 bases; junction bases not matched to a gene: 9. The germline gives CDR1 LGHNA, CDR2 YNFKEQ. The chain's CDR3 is CASSLENSGRNIQYF. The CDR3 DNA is TGTGCCAGCAGTCTCGAGAATAGCGGGAGGAACATTCAGTACTTC.

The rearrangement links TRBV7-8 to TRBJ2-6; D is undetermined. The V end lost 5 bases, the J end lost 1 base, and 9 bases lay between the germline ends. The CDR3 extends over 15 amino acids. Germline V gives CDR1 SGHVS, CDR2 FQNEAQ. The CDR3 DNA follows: TGTGCCAGCAGCAAAGAGTCATCTGGGGCCAACGTCCTGACTTTC. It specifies CASSKESSGANVLTF.

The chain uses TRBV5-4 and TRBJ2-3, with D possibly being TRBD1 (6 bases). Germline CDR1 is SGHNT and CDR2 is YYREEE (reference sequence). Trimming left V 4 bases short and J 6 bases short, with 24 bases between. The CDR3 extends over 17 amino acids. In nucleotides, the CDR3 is TGTGCCAGCAGCCTCGGGGCTTTGGGGGCCCAGAGCGATACGCAGTATTTT. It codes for CASSLGALGAQSDTQYF.

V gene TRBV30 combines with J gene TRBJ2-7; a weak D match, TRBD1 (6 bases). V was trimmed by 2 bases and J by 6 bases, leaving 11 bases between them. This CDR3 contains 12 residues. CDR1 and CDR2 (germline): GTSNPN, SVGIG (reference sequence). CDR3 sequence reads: CAWSPTGFEQYF. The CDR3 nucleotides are TGTGCCTGGAGTCCTACAGGGTTCGAGCAGTACTTC.

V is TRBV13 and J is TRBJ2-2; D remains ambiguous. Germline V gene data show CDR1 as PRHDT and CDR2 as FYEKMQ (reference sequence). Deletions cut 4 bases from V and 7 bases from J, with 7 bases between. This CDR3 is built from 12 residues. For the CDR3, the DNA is TGTGCCAGCAGCTCCCCTTACGGGGAGCTGTTTTTT. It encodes CASSSPYGELFF. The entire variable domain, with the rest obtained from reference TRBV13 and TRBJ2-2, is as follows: AAGVIQSPRHLIKEKRETATLKCYPIPRHDTVYWYQQGPGQDPQFLISFYEKMQSDKGSIPDRFSAQQFSDYHSELNMSSLELGDSALYFCASSSPYGELFFGEGSRLTVL.

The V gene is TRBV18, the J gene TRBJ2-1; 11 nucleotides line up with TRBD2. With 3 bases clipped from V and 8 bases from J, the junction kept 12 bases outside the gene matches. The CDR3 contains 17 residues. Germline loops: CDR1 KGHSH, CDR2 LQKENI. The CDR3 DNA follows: TGTGCCAGCTCACCCCCTCAGACTAGCGGGATTGGGTATGAGCAGTTCTTC. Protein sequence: CASSPPQTSGIGYEQFF. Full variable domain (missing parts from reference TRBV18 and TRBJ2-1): NAGVMQNPRHLVRRRGQEARLRCSPMKGHSHVYWYRQLPEEGLKFMVYLQKENIIDESGMPKERFSAEFPKEGPSILRIQQVVRGDSAAYFCASSPPQTSGIGYEQFFGPGTRLTVL.

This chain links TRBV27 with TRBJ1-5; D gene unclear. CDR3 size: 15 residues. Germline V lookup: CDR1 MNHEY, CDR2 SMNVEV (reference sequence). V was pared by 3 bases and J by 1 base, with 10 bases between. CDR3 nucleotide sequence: TGTGCCAGCAGTTTCCCAACACACAGCAATCAGCCCCAGCATTTT. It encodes CASSFPTHSNQPQHF.

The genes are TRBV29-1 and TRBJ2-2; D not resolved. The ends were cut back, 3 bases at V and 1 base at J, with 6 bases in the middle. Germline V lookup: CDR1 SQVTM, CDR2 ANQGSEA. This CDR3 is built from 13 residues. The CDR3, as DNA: TGCAGCGTTGAGGCCCTGAACACCGGGGAGCTGTTTTTT. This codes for CSVEALNTGELFF.

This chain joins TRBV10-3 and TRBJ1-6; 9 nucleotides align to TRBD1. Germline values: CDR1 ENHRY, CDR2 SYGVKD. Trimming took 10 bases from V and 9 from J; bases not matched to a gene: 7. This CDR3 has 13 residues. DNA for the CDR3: TGTGCCACTTCCGGGACAGGGACTTCACCCCTCCACTTT. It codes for CATSGTGTSPLHF.

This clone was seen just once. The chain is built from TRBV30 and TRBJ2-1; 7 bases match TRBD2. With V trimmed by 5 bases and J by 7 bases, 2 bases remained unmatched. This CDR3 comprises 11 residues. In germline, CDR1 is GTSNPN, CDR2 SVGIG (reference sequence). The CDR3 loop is CAWGLGNEQFF. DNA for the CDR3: TGTGCCTGGGGACTAGGAAATGAGCAGTTCTTC.

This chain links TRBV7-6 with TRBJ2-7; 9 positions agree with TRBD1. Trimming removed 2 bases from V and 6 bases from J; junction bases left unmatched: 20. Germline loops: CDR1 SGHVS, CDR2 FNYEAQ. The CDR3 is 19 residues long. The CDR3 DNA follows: TGTGCCAGCAGCTTACCACGCCGGGGGGAGACAGGGGGTATGAGCGAGCAGTACTTC. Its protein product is CASSLPRRGETGGMSEQYF.

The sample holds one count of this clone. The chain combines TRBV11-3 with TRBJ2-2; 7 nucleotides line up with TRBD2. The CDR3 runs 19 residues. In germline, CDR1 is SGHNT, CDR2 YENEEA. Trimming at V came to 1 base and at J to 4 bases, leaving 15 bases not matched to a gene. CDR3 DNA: TGTGCCAGCAGCTTAGGGGCCCCCCTCACGGGAGGTTTCACCGGGGAGCTGTTTTTT. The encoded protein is CASSLGAPLTGGFTGELFF.

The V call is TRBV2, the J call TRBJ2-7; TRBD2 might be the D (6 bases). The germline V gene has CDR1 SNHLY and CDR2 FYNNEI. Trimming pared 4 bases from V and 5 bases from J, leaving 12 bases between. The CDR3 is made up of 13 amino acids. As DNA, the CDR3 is TGTGCCAGCAGTGTTCGGGGGTACCACGAGCAGTACTTC. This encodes CASSVRGYHEQYF.